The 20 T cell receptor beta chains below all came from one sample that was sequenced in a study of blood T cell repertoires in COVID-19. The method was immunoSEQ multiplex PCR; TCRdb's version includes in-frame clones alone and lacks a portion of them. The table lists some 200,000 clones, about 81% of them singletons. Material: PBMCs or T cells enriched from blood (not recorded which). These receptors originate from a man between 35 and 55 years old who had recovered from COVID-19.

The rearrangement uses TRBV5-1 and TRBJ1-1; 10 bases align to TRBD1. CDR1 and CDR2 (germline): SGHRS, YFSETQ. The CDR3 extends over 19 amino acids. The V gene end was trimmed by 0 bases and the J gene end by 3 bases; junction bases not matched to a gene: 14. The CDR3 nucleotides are TGCGCCAGCAGCTTGGCCGGGACAGGGGTTCGTAGATCTGACACTGAAGCTTTCTTT. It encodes CASSLAGTGVRRSDTEAFF.

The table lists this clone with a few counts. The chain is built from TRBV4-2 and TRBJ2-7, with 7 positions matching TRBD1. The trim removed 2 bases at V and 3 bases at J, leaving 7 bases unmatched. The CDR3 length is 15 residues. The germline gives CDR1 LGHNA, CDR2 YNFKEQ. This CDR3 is CASSQQYRDSYEQYF. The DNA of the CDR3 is TGTGCCAGCAGCCAACAATACCGGGACAGCTACGAGCAGTACTTC.

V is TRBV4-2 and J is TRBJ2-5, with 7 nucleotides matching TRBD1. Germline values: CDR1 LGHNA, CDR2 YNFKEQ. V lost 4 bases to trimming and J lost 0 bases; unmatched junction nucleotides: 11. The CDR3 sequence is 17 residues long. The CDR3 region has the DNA TGTGCCAGCAGCCCCCGGGACAGTACCGGACACCAAGAGACCCAGTACTTC. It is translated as CASSPRDSTGHQETQYF.

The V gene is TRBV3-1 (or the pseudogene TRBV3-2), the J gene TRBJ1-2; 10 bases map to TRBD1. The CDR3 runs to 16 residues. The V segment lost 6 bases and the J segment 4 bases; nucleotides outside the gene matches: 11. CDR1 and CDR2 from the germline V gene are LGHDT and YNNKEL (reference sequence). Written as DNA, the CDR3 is TGTGCCAGCAGACGATCCGGGACAGGGGAAGCCTATGGCTACACCTTC. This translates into CASRRSGTGEAYGYTF.

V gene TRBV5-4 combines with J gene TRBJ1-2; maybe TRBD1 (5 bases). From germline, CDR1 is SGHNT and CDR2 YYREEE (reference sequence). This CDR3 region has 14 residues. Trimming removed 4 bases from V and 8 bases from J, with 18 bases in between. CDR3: CASSTGEAPGGYTF. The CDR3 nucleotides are TGTGCCAGCAGCACGGGGGAGGCTCCTGGAGGCTACACCTTC. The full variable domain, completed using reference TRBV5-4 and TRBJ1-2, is ETGVTQSPTHLIKTRGQQVTLRCSSQSGHNTVSWYQQALGQGPQFIFQYYREEENGRGNFPPRFSGLQFPNYSSELNVNALELDDSALYLCASSTGEAPGGYTFGSGTRLTVV.

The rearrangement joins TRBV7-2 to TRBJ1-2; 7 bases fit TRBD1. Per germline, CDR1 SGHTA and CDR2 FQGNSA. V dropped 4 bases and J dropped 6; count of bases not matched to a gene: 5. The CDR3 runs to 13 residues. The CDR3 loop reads CASSYRGGNGYTF. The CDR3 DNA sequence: TGTGCCAGCAGCTACAGGGGAGGTAATGGCTACACCTTC.

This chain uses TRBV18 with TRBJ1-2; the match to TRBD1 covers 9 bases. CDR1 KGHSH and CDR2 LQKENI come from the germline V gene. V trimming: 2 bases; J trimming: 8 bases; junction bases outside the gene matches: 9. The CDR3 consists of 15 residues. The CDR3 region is CASSPSTGTGRGYTF. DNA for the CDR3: TGTGCCAGCTCACCATCGACCGGGACAGGGAGAGGCTACACCTTC.

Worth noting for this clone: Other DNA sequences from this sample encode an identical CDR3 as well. The CDR3 DNA reads TGTGCCAGTAGTATTGGGGCGACAGAAGCTTTCTTT. This codes for CASSIGATEAFF. The chain joins TRBV19 to TRBJ1-1; weak D call: TRBD1 (5 bases). CDR3 length equals 12 residues. CDR1 and CDR2 from the germline V gene are LNHDA and SQIVND (reference sequence). Trimming pared 3 bases from V and 8 bases from J, leaving 10 bases between. The variable domain in full, completed from reference TRBV19 and TRBJ1-1, reads DGGITQSPKYLFRKEGQNVTLSCEQNLNHDAMYWYRQDPGQGLRLIYYSQIVNDFQKGDIAEGYSVSREKKESFPLTVTSAQKNPTAFYLCASSIGATEAFFGQGTRLTVV.

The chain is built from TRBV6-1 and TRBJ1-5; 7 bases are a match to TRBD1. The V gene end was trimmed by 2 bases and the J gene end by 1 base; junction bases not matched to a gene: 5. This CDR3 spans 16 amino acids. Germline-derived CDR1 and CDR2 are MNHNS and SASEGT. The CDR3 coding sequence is TGTGCCAGCAGTGAAAGTGGGACAGCGAGCAATCAGCCCCAGCATTTT. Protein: CASSESGTASNQPQHF.

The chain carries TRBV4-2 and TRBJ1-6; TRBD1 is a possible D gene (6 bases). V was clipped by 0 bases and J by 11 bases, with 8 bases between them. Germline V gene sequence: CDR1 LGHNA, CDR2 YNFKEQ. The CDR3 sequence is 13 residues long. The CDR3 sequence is CASSQETGTPLHF. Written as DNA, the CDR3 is TGTGCCAGCAGCCAAGAAACAGGGACACCCCTCCACTTT.

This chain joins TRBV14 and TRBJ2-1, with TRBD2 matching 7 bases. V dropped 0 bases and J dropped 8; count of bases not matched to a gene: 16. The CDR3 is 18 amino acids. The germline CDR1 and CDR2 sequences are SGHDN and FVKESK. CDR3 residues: CASSQDEKEGRGWDEQFF. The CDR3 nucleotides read TGTGCCAGCAGCCAAGATGAAAAGGAGGGGAGGGGATGGGATGAGCAGTTCTTC.

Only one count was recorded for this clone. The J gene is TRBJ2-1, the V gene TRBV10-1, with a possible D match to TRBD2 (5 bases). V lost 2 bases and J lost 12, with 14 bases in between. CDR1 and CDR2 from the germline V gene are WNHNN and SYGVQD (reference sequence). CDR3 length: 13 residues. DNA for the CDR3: TGCGCCAGCAGTGAGATGGGCCGGGATGGGCAGTTCTTC. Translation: CASSEMGRDGQFF.

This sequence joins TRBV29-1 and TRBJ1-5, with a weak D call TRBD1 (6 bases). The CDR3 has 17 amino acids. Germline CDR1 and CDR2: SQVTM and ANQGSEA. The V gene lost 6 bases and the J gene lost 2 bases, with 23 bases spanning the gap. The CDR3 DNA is TGCAGCGTGCCTTCGCTGGGCAGGGGAAAGGGCAATCAGCCCCAGCATTTT. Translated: CSVPSLGRGKGNQPQHF.

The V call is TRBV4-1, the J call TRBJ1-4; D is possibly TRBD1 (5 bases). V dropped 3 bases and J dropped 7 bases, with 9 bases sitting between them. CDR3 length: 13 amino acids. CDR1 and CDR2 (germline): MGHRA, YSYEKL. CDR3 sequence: CASSQGGFEKLFF. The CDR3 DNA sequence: TGCGCCAGCAGCCAGGGGGGTTTTGAAAAACTGTTTTTT.

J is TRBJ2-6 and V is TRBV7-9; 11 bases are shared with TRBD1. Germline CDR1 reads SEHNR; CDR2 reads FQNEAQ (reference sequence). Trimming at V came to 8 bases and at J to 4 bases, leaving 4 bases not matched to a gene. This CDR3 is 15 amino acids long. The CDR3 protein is CASGTGGAGANVLTF. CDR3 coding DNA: TGTGCCAGCGGGACAGGGGGAGCAGGGGCCAACGTCCTGACTTTC.

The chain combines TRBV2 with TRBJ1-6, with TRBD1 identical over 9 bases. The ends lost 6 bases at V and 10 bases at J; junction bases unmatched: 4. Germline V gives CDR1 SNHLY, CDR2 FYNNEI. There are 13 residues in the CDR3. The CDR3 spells CASRGTGNSPLHF. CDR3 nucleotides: TGTGCCAGCAGGGGGACAGGGAACTCACCCCTCCACTTT.

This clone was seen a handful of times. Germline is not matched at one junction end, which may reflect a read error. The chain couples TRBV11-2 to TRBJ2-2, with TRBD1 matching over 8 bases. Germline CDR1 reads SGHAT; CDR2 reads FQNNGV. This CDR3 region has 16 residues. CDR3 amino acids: CASSLAGQGGRGELFF. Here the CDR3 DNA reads TGTGCCAGCAGTTTAGCAGGACAGGGAGGTCGTGGGGAGCTGTTTTTT.

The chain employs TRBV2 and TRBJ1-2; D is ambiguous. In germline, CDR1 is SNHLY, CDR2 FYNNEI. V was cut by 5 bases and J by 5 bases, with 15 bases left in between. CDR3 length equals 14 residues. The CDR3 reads CASSRTSPGYGYTF. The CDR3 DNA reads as TGTGCCAGCAGTCGAACCTCTCCGGGGTATGGCTACACCTTC.

CDR3 in amino acids: CASSTSQPQHF. CDR3 DNA sequence: TGTGCCAGCAGCACATCTCAGCCCCAGCATTTT. The chain carries TRBV25-1 and TRBJ1-5, with D unclear. V lost 6 bases and J lost 6, with 6 bases in between. Germline V gene sequence: CDR1 MGHDK, CDR2 SYGVNS. This CDR3 contains 11 residues.

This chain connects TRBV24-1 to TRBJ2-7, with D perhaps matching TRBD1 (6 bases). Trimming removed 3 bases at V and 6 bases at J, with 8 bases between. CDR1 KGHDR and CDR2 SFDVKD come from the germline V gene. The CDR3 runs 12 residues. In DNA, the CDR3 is TGTGCCACCAGTGATCACAGGGCCGAGCAGTACTTC. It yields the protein CATSDHRAEQYF.